These T cell receptor beta chains were read from a single sample in a study of blood T cell repertoires in COVID-19. Sequencing was performed with immunoSEQ multiplex PCR; in TCRdb, only in-frame clones are kept and a portion is missing. The table records a few hundred thousand clones, around 80% of them present only once. The sequenced sample was PBMCs or T cells enriched from blood (not recorded which). All receptors come from a man aged 25-45 years with acute COVID-19. The CDR3 runs from the conserved cysteine through the conserved F or W. Fields, in order: J gene, clone size, CDR3 length, D gene, V gene, CDR3 DNA, CDR3 protein. The D gene is left open where the match is weak. Clone size is given for some rows only: seen once, a few or many times, or a class if the clone is expanded.

TRBJ2-5 . 15 . TRBV19 TGTGCCAGTAGTGAGGATGGGGCGGGGTTAGAGACCCAGTACTTC CASSEDGAGLETQYF
TRBJ2-3 . 19 TRBD2 TRBV7-2 TGTGCCAGCAGCTTACCGACTAGCGGGAGGGCCGAACGCACAGATACGCAGTATTTT CASSLPTSGRAERTDTQYF
TRBJ2-6 . 16 TRBD1 TRBV5-6 TGTGCCAGCAGGAGGGACAGGCTCTCTGGGGCCAACGTCCTGACTTTC CASRRDRLSGANVLTF
TRBJ1-6 . 13 TRBD1 TRBV12-3/TRBV12-4 TGTGCCAGCAGGCCAGGACAGGATTCACCCCTCCACTTT CASRPGQDSPLHF
TRBJ2-3 . 13 . TRBV12-3/TRBV12-4 TGTGCCAGCAGTCCTCCCGCAGCGGTCTACATACATTTT CASSPPAAVYIHF
TRBJ1-3 . 15 . TRBV6-5 TGTGCCAGCAGTTACTCGAGGGATTCCGGAAACACCATATATTTT CASSYSRDSGNTIYF
TRBJ1-2 . 17 TRBD1 TRBV14 TGTGCCAGCAGCCAGTCAGGGGGCGTGAGGTTCATACATGGCTACACCTTC CASSQSGGVRFIHGYTF
TRBJ2-3 once 12 . TRBV10-3 TGTGCCATCAGTAATCTTAGAGATACGCAGTATTTT CAISNLRDTQYF
TRBJ1-6 . 15 . TRBV28 TGTGCCAGCAGCTCAGCAGGGTCTAATAATTCACCCCTCCACTTT CASSSAGSNNSPLHF
TRBJ2-2 . 16 TRBD1 TRBV9 TGTGCCAGTGGATTGACCGGGACAGGGATGACCGGGGAGCTGTTTTTT CASGLTGTGMTGELFF
TRBJ1-1 . 16 . TRBV20-1 TGCAGTGCTAGTCAGAGGAGGGCCAGCAGGAACACTGAAGCTTTCTTT CSASQRRASRNTEAFF
TRBJ2-2 . 12 . TRBV10-3 TGTGCCATCAGCAGGGGACGGGGGGAGCTGTTTTTT CAISRGRGELFF
TRBJ2-1 . 12 . TRBV15 TGTGCCACCAGCCCCCAGTACAATGAGCAGTTCTTC CATSPQYNEQFF
TRBJ2-5 . 15 . TRBV4-1 TGCGCCAGCAGCCAGGAGATAAACGCCTTCGAGACCCAGTACTTC CASSQEINAFETQYF
TRBJ1-6 few 15 . TRBV10-3 TGTGCCATCAGTGAGTCCGGGCCGGGGAATTCACCCCTCCACTTT CAISESGPGNSPLHF
TRBJ2-2 . 17 TRBD2 TRBV25-1 TGTGCCAGCAGGGCCGGGACTAGCGGACACTACACCGGGGAGCTGTTTTTT CASRAGTSGHYTGELFF
TRBJ2-3 . 15 . TRBV6-5 TGTGCCAGCAGTTACGGGGCTGCCAGCACAGATACGCAGTATTTT CASSYGAASTDTQYF
TRBJ1-3 . 15 TRBD1 TRBV2 TGTGCCAGCAGTGAAGAACAGGGGGCAAGGAACACCATATATTTT CASSEEQGARNTIYF